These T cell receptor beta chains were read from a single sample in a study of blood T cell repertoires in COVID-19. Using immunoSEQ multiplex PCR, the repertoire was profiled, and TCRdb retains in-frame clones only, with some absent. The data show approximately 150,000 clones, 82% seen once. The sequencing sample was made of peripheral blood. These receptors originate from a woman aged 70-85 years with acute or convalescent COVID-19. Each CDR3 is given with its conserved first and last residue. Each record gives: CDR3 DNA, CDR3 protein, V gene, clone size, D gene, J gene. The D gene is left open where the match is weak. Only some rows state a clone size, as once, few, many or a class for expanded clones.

DNA: TGTGCCAGCAATACCCTAGCGGGCATAAGCACAGATACGCAGTATTTT; CDR3: CASNTLAGISTDTQYF; V: TRBV7-2; size: -; D: TRBD2; J: TRBJ2-3
DNA: TGTGCCAGCAAGAAGGACGGCGCGGGATATGGCTACACCTTC; CDR3: CASKKDGAGYGYTF; V: TRBV6-5; size: -; D: -; J: TRBJ1-2
DNA: TGTGCCTGGAGTGGACAGGGGAATCAGCCCCAGCATTTT; CDR3: CAWSGQGNQPQHF; V: TRBV30; size: -; D: TRBD1; J: TRBJ1-5
DNA: TGTGCCAGCAGCCAAGATCGGGCTAACTATGGCTACACCTTC; CDR3: CASSQDRANYGYTF; V: TRBV3-1/TRBV3-2; size: -; D: -; J: TRBJ1-2
DNA: TGTGCCAGCAACTCAAACGGACAGCGGATTCAGTACTTC; CDR3: CASNSNGQRIQYF; V: TRBV6-5; size: -; D: -; J: TRBJ2-4
DNA: TGTGCCAGTAGTATTAGATCCGGAGCCACTGAAGCTTTCTTT; CDR3: CASSIRSGATEAFF; V: TRBV19; size: -; D: -; J: TRBJ1-1
DNA: TGTGCCAGCAGCTTTACGGGAAGAAAAGCGGGAGGATCCTACAATGAGCAGTTCTTC; CDR3: CASSFTGRKAGGSYNEQFF; V: TRBV11-2; size: -; D: TRBD2; J: TRBJ2-1
DNA: TGTGCCAGTGAATCCGGGACTACAATATCTCACTATGGCTACACCTTC; CDR3: CASESGTTISHYGYTF; V: TRBV19; size: -; D: -; J: TRBJ1-2
DNA: TGTGCCAGCAGTCGCGGGTCCTCTAGCAATCAGCCCCAGCATTTT; CDR3: CASSRGSSSNQPQHF; V: TRBV6-2/TRBV6-3; size: -; D: -; J: TRBJ1-5
DNA: TGTGCCAGCAGCTTATGGTCTAGCGGGAGTAATTCCTACGAGCAGTACTTC; CDR3: CASSLWSSGSNSYEQYF; V: TRBV7-2; size: -; D: TRBD2; J: TRBJ2-7
DNA: TGCGCCAGCAGCTTGGGCCCAGCGACCCTGAACACTGAAGCTTTCTTT; CDR3: CASSLGPATLNTEAFF; V: TRBV5-1; size: few; D: -; J: TRBJ1-1
DNA: TGTGCCAGCAGTTCGCACCTGGACAAGTATAGCAATCAGCCCCAGCATTTT; CDR3: CASSSHLDKYSNQPQHF; V: TRBV28; size: -; D: -; J: TRBJ1-5
DNA: TGTGCCAGTAGTATGAACAGGGGAATCGACACTGAAGCTTTCTTT; CDR3: CASSMNRGIDTEAFF; V: TRBV19; size: few; D: TRBD1; J: TRBJ1-1
DNA: TGCGCCAGCAGCCAGTGGCTTACCCAGCCCCAGCATTTT; CDR3: CASSQWLTQPQHF; V: TRBV4-1; size: -; D: -; J: TRBJ1-5
DNA: TGTGCCAGCGGAAAAAGCGGGGGTACCCTCCTACTTTACAATGAGCAGTTCTTC; CDR3: CASGKSGGTLLLYNEQFF; V: TRBV2; size: -; D: TRBD2; J: TRBJ2-1
DNA: TGTGCCAGCAGTGAGGGAGGGTGGGATGAGCAGTTCTTC; CDR3: CASSEGGWDEQFF; V: TRBV6-4; size: -; D: TRBD2; J: TRBJ2-1
DNA: TGTGCCAGCAGTTTACGGGCAGGGAACAGCTACACCTTC; CDR3: CASSLRAGNSYTF; V: TRBV12-3/TRBV12-4; size: few; D: -; J: TRBJ1-2
DNA: TGTGCCAGTAGTATAGCGGGGGGCGCGGGGTCAGATACGCAGTATTTT; CDR3: CASSIAGGAGSDTQYF; V: TRBV19; size: -; D: -; J: TRBJ2-3
DNA: TGCGCCAGCAGCCAAGAGGTGTCGGGAACCGCCTCAGAGCAGTACTTC; CDR3: CASSQEVSGTASEQYF; V: TRBV4-1; size: -; D: -; J: TRBJ2-7
DNA: TGCAGTGCTAGTTCCAGGACAGCGAACACTGAAGCTTTCTTT; CDR3: CSASSRTANTEAFF; V: TRBV20-1; size: -; D: -; J: TRBJ1-1
DNA: TGTGCCAGCAGCCCCAGGAACACTGAAGCTTTCTTT; CDR3: CASSPRNTEAFF; V: TRBV7-8; size: -; D: -; J: TRBJ1-1
DNA: TGTGCCACCAGCAGGGCGGCCACAACTAATGAAAAACTGTTTTTT; CDR3: CATSRAATTNEKLFF; V: TRBV15; size: -; D: -; J: TRBJ1-4
DNA: TGTGCCAGCAGCGTAGCAGGGTGGGGAAACACCATATATTTT; CDR3: CASSVAGWGNTIYF; V: TRBV9; size: -; D: -; J: TRBJ1-3
DNA: TGTGCCAGCAGCCCCCTCCGCGGGCCTGAGGGCTACGAGCAGTACTTC; CDR3: CASSPLRGPEGYEQYF; V: TRBV11-2; size: -; D: -; J: TRBJ2-7
DNA: TGTGCCAGCAGTTTCAGGGGCAGGGGCTACACCTTC; CDR3: CASSFRGRGYTF; V: TRBV28; size: -; D: -; J: TRBJ1-2
DNA: TGTGCCAGCAGCTTAACGGACTTTATGGAGCAGTTCTTC; CDR3: CASSLTDFMEQFF; V: TRBV7-3; size: -; D: -; J: TRBJ2-1
DNA: TGCGCCAGCAGCTTGGAAGCGGGAGATACGCAGTATTTT; CDR3: CASSLEAGDTQYF; V: TRBV5-1; size: -; D: -; J: TRBJ2-3
DNA: TGTGCCAGCAGCGGAAGACAGGGTGGCGCCGGCTTAGATACGCAGTATTTT; CDR3: CASSGRQGGAGLDTQYF; V: TRBV5-4; size: -; D: TRBD1; J: TRBJ2-3
DNA: TGTGCCAGCAGCCTGACAGGGATCGGCTCACCCCTCCACTTT; CDR3: CASSLTGIGSPLHF; V: TRBV7-2; size: -; D: TRBD1; J: TRBJ1-6
DNA: TGCGCCAGCAGCCGATTAGCGGGGCAAGAGACCCAGTACTTC; CDR3: CASSRLAGQETQYF; V: TRBV4-3; size: -; D: TRBD2; J: TRBJ2-5
DNA: TGTGCCAGCAGTGCAGGCGGGAGCAATCAGCCCCAGCATTTT; CDR3: CASSAGGSNQPQHF; V: TRBV2; size: -; D: -; J: TRBJ1-5
DNA: TGTGCGGCCGGGGGAGGCCGATCCAAAAACATTCAGTACTTC; CDR3: CAAGGGRSKNIQYF; V: TRBV28; size: -; D: -; J: TRBJ2-4
DNA: TGTGCCAGCAGCTTAGTTGGACAGGGCAATCAGCCCCAGCATTTT; CDR3: CASSLVGQGNQPQHF; V: TRBV7-2; size: once; D: TRBD1; J: TRBJ1-5
DNA: TGTGCCAGCAGTTCGACAGCCAGGGGATACTATGGCTACACCTTC; CDR3: CASSSTARGYYGYTF; V: TRBV6-2/TRBV6-3; size: few; D: -; J: TRBJ1-2